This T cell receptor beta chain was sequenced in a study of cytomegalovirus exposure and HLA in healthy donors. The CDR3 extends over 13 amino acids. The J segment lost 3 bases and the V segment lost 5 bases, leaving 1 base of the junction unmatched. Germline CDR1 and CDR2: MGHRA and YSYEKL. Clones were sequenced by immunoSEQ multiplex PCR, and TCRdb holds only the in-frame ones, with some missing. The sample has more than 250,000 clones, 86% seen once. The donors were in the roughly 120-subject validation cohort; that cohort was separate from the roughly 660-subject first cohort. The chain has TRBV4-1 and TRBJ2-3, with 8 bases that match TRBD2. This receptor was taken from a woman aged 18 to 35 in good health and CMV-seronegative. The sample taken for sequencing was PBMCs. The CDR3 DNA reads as TGCGCCAGCAGCGCGGGGGGAACAGATACGCAGTATTTT. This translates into CASSAGGTDTQYF.